Below, 18 T cell receptor beta chains from the same sample are listed, as sequenced in a study of identical twins. TCRdb itself ran the 5' RACE reads through MiXCR, one entry per CDR3 protein. The data show 600,000 to 700,000 distinct CDR3 sequences, about 20% seen once. Another study also made use of these data, one on T cells expressing NK-cell markers.

Sequenced input: PBMCs. The source of these receptors is a woman younger than 30 in good health.

This clonotype has only a few counts. This chain joins TRBV6-2 or TRBV6-3 and TRBJ2-5, with 9 bases identical to TRBD2. J was trimmed by 4 bases and V by 5 bases; bases with no gene match: 5. The germline V gene has CDR1 MNHEY and CDR2 SVGEGT. The CDR3 is made up of 14 amino acids. CDR3 amino acids: CASSIAGVRETQYF. The CDR3 bases are TGTGCCAGCAGTATAGCGGGAGTAAGAGAGACCCAGTACTTC.

This chain connects TRBV4-3 to TRBJ1-6; D possibly corresponds to TRBD1 (6 bases). Germline CDR1 and CDR2: LGHNA and YSLEER. CDR3 length equals 17 residues. V lost 3 bases and J lost 9, with 21 bases in between. The CDR3 DNA is TGCGCCAGCAGCCAGGAAGGGGTTGCAGGGGTGGGTTCACCCCTCCACTTT. This gives the protein CASSQEGVAGVGSPLHF.

CDR3 DNA: TGTGCCAGCAGCCCGGACAGGATAATTTCCTACGAGCAGTACTTC. It specifies CASSPDRIISYEQYF. The J gene is TRBJ2-7, the V gene TRBV6-1; the match to TRBD1 covers 7 bases. J lost 1 base, V lost 6 bases, and 9 bases had no gene match. Germline CDR1 MNHNS, CDR2 SASEGT. The CDR3 sequence is 15 residues long.

This clonotype appeared many times. The rearrangement links TRBV20-1 to TRBJ1-3; 7 bases line up with TRBD1. V lost 4 bases to trimming and J lost 4 bases; unmatched junction nucleotides: 7. CDR1 DFQATT and CDR2 SNEGSKA come from the germline V gene (reference sequence). This CDR3 has 14 residues. In DNA form, the CDR3 reads TGCAGTGCTACCGACAGGGCATGGGGAAACACCATATATTTT. Its protein is CSATDRAWGNTIYF.

The table lists this clonotype with a few counts. J is TRBJ1-2 and V is TRBV5-1, with 9 bases identical to TRBD1. The CDR3 is 16 amino acids. V lost 3 bases to trimming and J lost 7 bases; unmatched junction nucleotides: 13. CDR1 is SGHRS, CDR2 YFSETQ, per germline. The CDR3 spells CASSSLPGQGFGGYTF. DNA of the CDR3: TGCGCCAGCAGCTCCCTTCCGGGACAGGGTTTTGGTGGCTACACCTTC.

This clonotype was observed at least ten times. This rearrangement joins TRBV20-1 to TRBJ2-3; 11 bases align to TRBD1. Trimming removed 6 bases from V and 2 bases from J; junction bases left unmatched: 4. Germline loops: CDR1 DFQATT, CDR2 SNEGSKA (reference sequence). CDR3 length equals 14 residues. CDR3 DNA sequence: TGCAGTGCCCCGGACAGGGGGCTCACAGATACGCAGTATTTT. It translates to CSAPDRGLTDTQYF.

The chain recombines TRBV12-3 or TRBV12-4 with TRBJ2-2, with 8 bases that match TRBD1. The CDR3 runs 14 residues. J gave up 5 bases and V 4 bases, and 3 bases lay outside the gene matches. As DNA, the CDR3 is TGTGCCAGCAGTTGGGACAGGTCTACCGGGGAGCTGTTTTTT. This gives the protein CASSWDRSTGELFF.

In this sample, this clonotype turned up many times. The chain uses TRBV5-1 and TRBJ1-1, with D perhaps TRBD1 (6 bases). V was cut by 0 bases and J by 3 bases, with 6 bases left in between. The CDR3 runs to 13 residues. Germline values: CDR1 SGHRS, CDR2 YFSETQ. The CDR3 spells CASSLAGDTEAFF. The CDR3 DNA sequence: TGCGCCAGCAGCTTGGCAGGGGACACTGAAGCTTTCTTT.

This clonotype has ten or more counts. The chain is built from TRBV25-1 and TRBJ2-7; D unclear. Germline-derived CDR1 and CDR2 are MGHDK and SYGVNS. The V and J ends lost 6 bases and 4 bases respectively, with 13 bases between them. The CDR3 runs to 13 residues. CDR3 loop: CASSGTIRYEQYF. DNA of the CDR3: TGTGCCAGCAGCGGTACGATCAGATACGAGCAGTACTTC.

The sample holds a few counts of this clonotype. The rearrangement links TRBV5-6 to TRBJ2-3; unclear D gene. Trimming left V 1 base short and J 7 bases short, with 7 bases between. In germline, CDR1 is SGHDT, CDR2 YYEEEE. The CDR3 runs to 12 residues. The CDR3 DNA reads TGTGCCAGCAGCTTGCTAGTACATACGCAGTATTTT. Translation: CASSLLVHTQYF.

V gene TRBV20-1 combines with J gene TRBJ2-7; 10 bases are a match to TRBD1. The junction had 5 bases not matched to a gene; V was cut back by 0 bases and J by 3 bases. The CDR3 has 15 residues. Per the germline V gene, CDR1 is DFQATT and CDR2 is SNEGSKA (reference sequence). The CDR3 nucleotides read TGCAGTGCTAGAGATCAGGGACAGGGGATCTACGAGCAGTACTTC. Amino acid sequence: CSARDQGQGIYEQYF.

J is TRBJ2-2 and V is TRBV20-1, with a possible D match to TRBD1 (6 bases). This CDR3 has 13 amino acids. Per germline, CDR1 DFQATT and CDR2 SNEGSKA (reference sequence). With 6 bases removed from V and 4 bases from J, the gap between germline ends came to 12 bases. The CDR3, as DNA: TGCAGTGCCCCAAGGGGGAGCACCGGGGAGCTGTTTTTT. It translates to CSAPRGSTGELFF.

CDR3 sequence: CSAREGHTDTQYF. Here the CDR3 DNA reads TGCAGTGCTAGAGAAGGGCATACAGATACGCAGTATTTT. V is TRBV20-1 and J is TRBJ2-3; D ambiguous. CDR3 length: 13 residues. V shed 0 bases and J shed 3 bases, with 7 bases lying between them. The germline gives CDR1 DFQATT, CDR2 SNEGSKA (reference sequence).

This clonotype has only a few counts. The V and J genes are TRBV20-1 and TRBJ1-2; weak D call: TRBD1 (5 bases). V dropped 6 bases and J dropped 4 bases, with 21 bases sitting between them. The germline gives CDR1 DFQATT, CDR2 SNEGSKA (reference sequence). The CDR3 covers 15 residues. CDR3 coding DNA: TGCAGTGCCGCCCGGGATGTGGGGCGCGTCTATGGCTACACCTTC. As protein: CSAARDVGRVYGYTF.

This chain joins TRBV13 and TRBJ2-7; a possible D gene is TRBD2 (5 bases). Trimming pared 7 bases from V and 7 bases from J, leaving 17 bases between. Germline V lookup: CDR1 PRHDT, CDR2 FYEKMQ (reference sequence). This CDR3 comprises 13 residues. CDR3 sequence: CASTSGSPSEQYF. The CDR3 DNA is TGTGCCAGCACCTCGGGGTCTCCGAGTGAGCAGTACTTC.

J is TRBJ2-1 and V is TRBV20-1, with 12 positions matching TRBD2. CDR1 DFQATT and CDR2 SNEGSKA come from the germline V gene (reference sequence). The CDR3 is 17 residues long. Germline trimming cut 0 bases from V and 2 bases from J; bases unmatched to any gene: 5. The CDR3 DNA reads TGCAGTGCTAGAGATCAACTAGCGGGAGGAACCTACAATGAGCAGTTCTTC. Translation gives CSARDQLAGGTYNEQFF.

This clonotype was counted between two and nine times. V is TRBV20-1 and J is TRBJ2-3; tentatively, D is TRBD2 (6 bases). Germline CDR1 DFQATT, CDR2 SNEGSKA (reference sequence). V shed 3 bases and J shed 6 bases, with 16 bases lying between them. This CDR3 region has 14 residues. CDR3 sequence reads: CSARRAGSVDTQYF. The CDR3 nucleotides are TGCAGTGCTAGGAGGGCGGGGTCTGTCGATACGCAGTATTTT.

This clonotype has a count of ten or more. This chain uses TRBV20-1 with TRBJ2-5; 13 nucleotides agree with TRBD2. The CDR3 runs to 13 residues. V lost 6 bases, J lost 4 bases, and 2 bases stayed unmatched. The V gene's germline CDR1 is DFQATT and CDR2 SNEGSKA (reference sequence). This CDR3 reads CSARLAGGETQYF. The CDR3 DNA follows: TGCAGTGCCAGACTAGCGGGAGGAGAGACCCAGTACTTC.